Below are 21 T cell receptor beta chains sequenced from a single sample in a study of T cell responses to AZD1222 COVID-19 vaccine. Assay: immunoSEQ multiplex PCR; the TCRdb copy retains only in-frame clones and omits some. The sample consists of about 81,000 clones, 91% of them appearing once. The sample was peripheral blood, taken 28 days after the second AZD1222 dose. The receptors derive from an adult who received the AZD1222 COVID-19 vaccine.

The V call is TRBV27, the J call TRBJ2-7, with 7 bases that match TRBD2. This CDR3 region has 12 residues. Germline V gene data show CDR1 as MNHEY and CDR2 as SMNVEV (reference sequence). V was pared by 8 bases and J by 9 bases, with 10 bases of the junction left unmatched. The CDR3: CASSSGERGQYF. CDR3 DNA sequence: TGTGCCAGCTCCTCGGGGGAGCGGGGGCAGTACTTC.

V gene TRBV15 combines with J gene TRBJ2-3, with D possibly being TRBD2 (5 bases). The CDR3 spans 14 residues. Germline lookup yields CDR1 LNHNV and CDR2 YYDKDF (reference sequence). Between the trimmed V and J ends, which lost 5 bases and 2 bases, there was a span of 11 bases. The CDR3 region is CATSCGWDTDTQYF. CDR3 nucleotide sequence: TGTGCCACCAGCTGCGGGTGGGACACAGATACGCAGTATTTT.

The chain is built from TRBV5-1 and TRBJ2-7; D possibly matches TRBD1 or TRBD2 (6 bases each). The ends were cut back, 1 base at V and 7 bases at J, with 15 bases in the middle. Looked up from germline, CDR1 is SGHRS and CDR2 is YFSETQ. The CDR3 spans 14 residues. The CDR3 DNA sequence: TGCGCCAGCAGCTTGAAGGGGGGTCCGGGTGAGCAGTACTTC. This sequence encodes CASSLKGGPGEQYF.

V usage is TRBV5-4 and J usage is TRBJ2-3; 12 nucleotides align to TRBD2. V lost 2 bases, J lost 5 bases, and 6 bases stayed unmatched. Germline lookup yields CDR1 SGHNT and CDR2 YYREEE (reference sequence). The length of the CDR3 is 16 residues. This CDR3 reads CASSLITSGRQDTQYF. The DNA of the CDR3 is TGTGCCAGCAGCTTAATTACTAGCGGGAGGCAAGATACGCAGTATTTT.

The CDR3 loop reads CASSQSPSKNIQYF. The CDR3 DNA reads as TGTGCCAGCAGTCAGAGTCCCAGCAAAAACATTCAGTACTTC. V is TRBV6-5 and J is TRBJ2-4; no clear D. Germline CDR1 reads MNHEY; CDR2 reads SVGAGI. The CDR3 contains 14 residues. Trimming cost V 5 bases and J 3 bases, with 11 bases left between them.

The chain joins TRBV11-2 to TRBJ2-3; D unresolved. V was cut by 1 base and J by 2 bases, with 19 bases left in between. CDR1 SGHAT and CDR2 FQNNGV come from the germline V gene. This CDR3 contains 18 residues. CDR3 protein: CASSLAFSRLPNTDTQYF. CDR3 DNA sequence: TGTGCCAGCAGCTTAGCTTTTTCACGACTGCCCAACACAGATACGCAGTATTTT.

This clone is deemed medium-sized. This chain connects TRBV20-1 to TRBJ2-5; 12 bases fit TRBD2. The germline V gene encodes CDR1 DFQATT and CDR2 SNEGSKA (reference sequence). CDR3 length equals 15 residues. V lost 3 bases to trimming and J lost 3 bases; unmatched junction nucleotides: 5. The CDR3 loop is CSASPTSGRKETQYF. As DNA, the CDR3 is TGCAGTGCTAGTCCCACTAGCGGGAGGAAAGAGACCCAGTACTTC.

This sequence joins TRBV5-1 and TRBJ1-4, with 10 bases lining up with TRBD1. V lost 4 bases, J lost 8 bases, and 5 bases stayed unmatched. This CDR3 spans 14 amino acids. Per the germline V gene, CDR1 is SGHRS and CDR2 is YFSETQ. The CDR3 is CASSMTGGQEKLFF. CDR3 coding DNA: TGCGCCAGCAGCATGACAGGGGGCCAGGAAAAACTGTTTTTT. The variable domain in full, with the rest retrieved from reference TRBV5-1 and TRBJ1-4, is KAGVTQTPRYLIKTRGQQVTLSCSPISGHRSVSWYQQTPGQGLQFLFEYFSETQRNKGNFPGRFSGRQFSNSRSEMNVSTLELGDSALYLCASSMTGGQEKLFFGSGTQLSVL.

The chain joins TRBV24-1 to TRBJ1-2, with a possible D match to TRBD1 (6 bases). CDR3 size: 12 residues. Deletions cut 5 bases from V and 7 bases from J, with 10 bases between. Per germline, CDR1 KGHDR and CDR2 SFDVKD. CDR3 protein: CATSAGAGGYTF. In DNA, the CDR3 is TGTGCCACCAGTGCAGGGGCGGGTGGCTACACCTTC.

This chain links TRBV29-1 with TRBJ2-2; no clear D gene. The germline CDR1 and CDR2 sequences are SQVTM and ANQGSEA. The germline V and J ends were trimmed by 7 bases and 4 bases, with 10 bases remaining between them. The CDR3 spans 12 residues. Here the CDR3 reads CSAYILTGELFF. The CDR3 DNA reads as TGCAGCGCGTACATCCTCACCGGGGAGCTGTTTTTT.

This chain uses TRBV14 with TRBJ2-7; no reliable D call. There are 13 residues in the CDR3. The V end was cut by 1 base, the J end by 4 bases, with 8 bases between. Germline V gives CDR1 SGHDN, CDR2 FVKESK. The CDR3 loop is CASSQAANYEQYF. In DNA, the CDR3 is TGTGCCAGCAGCCAAGCGGCGAATTACGAGCAGTACTTC.

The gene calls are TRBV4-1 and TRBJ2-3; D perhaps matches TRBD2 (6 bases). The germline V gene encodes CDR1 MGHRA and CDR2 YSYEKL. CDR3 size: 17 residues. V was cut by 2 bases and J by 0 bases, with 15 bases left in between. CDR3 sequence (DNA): TGCGCCAGCAGCCAAAATTTGGGACTCACCAGCACAGATACGCAGTATTTT. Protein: CASSQNLGLTSTDTQYF.

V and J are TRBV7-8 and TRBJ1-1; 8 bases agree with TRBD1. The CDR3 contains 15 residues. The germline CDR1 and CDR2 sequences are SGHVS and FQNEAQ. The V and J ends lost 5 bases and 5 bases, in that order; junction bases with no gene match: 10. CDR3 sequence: CASSASGGAGTEAFF. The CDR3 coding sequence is TGTGCCAGCAGCGCCTCAGGGGGCGCGGGGACTGAAGCTTTCTTT.

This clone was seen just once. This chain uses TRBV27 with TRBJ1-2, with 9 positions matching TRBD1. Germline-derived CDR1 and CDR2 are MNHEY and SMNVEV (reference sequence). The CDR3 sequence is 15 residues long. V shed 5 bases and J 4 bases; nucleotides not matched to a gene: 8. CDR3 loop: CASSPWTGEGYGYTF. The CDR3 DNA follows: TGTGCCAGCAGTCCCTGGACAGGGGAAGGCTATGGCTACACCTTC.

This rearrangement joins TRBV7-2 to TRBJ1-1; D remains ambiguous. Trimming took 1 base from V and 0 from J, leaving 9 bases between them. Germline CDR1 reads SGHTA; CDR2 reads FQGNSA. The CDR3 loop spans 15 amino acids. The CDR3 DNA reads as TGTGCCAGCAGCTTAGGGGGAGGCATGAACACTGAAGCTTTCTTT. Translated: CASSLGGGMNTEAFF.

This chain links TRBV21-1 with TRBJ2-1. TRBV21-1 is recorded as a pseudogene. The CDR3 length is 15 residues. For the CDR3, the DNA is TGTGCCAGCAGCAAAGGGAAGCTCTCCTACAATGAGCAGTTCTTC. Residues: CASSKGKLSYNEQFF.

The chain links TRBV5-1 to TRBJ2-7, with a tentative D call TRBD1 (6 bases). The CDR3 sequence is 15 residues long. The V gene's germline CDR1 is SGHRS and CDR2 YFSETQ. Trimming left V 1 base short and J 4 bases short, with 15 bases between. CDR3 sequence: CASSLTGMLPYEQYF. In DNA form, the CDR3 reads TGCGCCAGCAGCTTGACAGGGATGCTTCCGTACGAGCAGTACTTC.

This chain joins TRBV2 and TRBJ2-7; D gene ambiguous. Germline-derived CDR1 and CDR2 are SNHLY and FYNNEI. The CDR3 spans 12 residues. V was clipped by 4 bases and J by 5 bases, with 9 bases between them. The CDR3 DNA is TGTGCCAGCAGTGTACTGGCGAACGAGCAGTACTTC. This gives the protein CASSVLANEQYF.

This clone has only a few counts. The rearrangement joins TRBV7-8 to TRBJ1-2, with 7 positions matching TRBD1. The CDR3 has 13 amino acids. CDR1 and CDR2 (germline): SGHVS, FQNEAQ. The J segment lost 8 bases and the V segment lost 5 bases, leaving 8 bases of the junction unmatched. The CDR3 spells CASSGQDVYGYTF. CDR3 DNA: TGTGCCAGCAGCGGACAGGACGTCTACGGCTACACCTTC. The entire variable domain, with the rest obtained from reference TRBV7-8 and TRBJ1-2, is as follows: GAGVSQSPRYKVAKRGQDVALRCDPISGHVSLFWYQQALGQGPEFLTYFQNEAQLDKSGLPSDRFFAERPEGSVSTLKIQRTQQEDSAVYLCASSGQDVYGYTFGSGTRLTVV.

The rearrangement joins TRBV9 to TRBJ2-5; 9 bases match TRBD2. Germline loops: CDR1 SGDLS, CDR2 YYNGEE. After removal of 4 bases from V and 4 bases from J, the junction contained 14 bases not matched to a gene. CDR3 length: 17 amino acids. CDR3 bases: TGTGCCAGCAGCCCCCCTCCTCTTCTAGCGGGGAGAGAGACCCAGTACTTC. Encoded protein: CASSPPPLLAGRETQYF.

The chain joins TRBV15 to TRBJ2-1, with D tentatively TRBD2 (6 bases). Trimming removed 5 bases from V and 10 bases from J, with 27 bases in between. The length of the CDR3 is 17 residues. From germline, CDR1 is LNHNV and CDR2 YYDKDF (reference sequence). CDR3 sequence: CATSPPRGAGLAREQFF. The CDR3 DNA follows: TGTGCCACCAGCCCTCCTAGGGGTGCGGGGTTGGCGAGGGAGCAGTTCTTC.